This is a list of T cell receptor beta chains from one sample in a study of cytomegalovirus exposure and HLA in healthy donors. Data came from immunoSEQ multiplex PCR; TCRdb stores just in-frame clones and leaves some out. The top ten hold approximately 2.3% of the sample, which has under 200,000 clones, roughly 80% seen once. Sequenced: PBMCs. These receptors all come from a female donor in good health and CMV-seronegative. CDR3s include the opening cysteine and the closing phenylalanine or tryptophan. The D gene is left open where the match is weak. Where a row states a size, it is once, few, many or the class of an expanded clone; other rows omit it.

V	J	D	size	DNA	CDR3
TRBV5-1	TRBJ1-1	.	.	TGCGCCAGCAGCTTGGGTCGGAACACTGAAGCTTTCTTT	CASSLGRNTEAFF
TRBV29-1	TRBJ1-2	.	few	TGCAGCGTTGCCCCACCCGGAAGGGGTAACTATGGCTACACCTTC	CSVAPPGRGNYGYTF
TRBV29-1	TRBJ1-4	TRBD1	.	TGCAGCGTTCGACAGGGCCCAACTAATGAAAAACTGTTTTTT	CSVRQGPTNEKLFF
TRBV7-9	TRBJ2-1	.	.	TGTGCCAGCAGCTCTCAGGGGTACAATGAGCAGTTCTTC	CASSSQGYNEQFF
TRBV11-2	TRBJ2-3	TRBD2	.	TGTGCCAGCAGCCCCGGCGGGGCTAGCGGGAGAACAGATACGCAGTATTTT	CASSPGGASGRTDTQYF
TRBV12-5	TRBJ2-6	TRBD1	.	TGTGCTAGTGGTCCAACAGGGGCCGGGGCCAACGTCCTGACTTTC	CASGPTGAGANVLTF
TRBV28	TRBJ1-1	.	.	TGTGCCAGCAGTTTTTTCCGGCCGTGGACAGATAACACTGAAGCTTTCTTT	CASSFFRPWTDNTEAFF
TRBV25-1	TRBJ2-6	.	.	TGTGCCAGCCGGGGGGCCAACGTCCTGACTTTC	CASRGANVLTF
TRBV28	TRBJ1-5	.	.	TGTGCCAGCTCACGACCCGGGAGGAACCCCCAGCATTTT	CASSRPGRNPQHF
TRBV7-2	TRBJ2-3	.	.	TGTGCCAGCAGCCGGTTATGGGCAGGAGGAAGGCATACGCAGTATTTT	CASSRLWAGGRHTQYF
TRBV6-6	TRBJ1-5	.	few	TGTGCCAGCAGTTCACAGGGTGATGGCCAGCCCCAGCATTTT	CASSSQGDGQPQHF
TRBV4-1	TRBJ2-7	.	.	TGCGCCAGCAGCCAACACGTGACGGGCTCCTACGAGCAGTACTTC	CASSQHVTGSYEQYF
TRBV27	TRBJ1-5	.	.	TGTGCCAGCAGTATATCGGGACAACTTAACCCTCAGCCCCAGCATTTT	CASSISGQLNPQPQHF
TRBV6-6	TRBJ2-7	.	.	TGTGCCAGCAGTTACGACGGGTACGAGCAGTACTTC	CASSYDGYEQYF
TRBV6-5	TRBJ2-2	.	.	TGTGCCAGCAGATATAACACCGGGGAGCTGTTTTTT	CASRYNTGELFF
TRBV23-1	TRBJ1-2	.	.	TGCGCCAGCTCATGGACTCTCTACACCTTC	CASSWTLYTF
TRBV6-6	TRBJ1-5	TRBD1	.	TGTGCCAGCAGTTACGGGTCAGGGGGACGCAATCAGCCCCAGCATTTT	CASSYGSGGRNQPQHF
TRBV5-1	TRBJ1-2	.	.	TGCGCCAGCAGCTTGGCGACAGGAGACCGAAACTATGGCTACACCTTC	CASSLATGDRNYGYTF
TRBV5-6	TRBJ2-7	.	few	TGTGCCAGCAGCGTGGGCGGGCCGGGATACGAGCAGTACTTC	CASSVGGPGYEQYF
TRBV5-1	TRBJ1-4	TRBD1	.	TGCGCCAGCAGCTTGCGGCAGGGGGAAGAAAAACTGTTTTTT	CASSLRQGEEKLFF
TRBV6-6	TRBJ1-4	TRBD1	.	TGTGCCAGCAGTTGGGACAGGGCTAATGAAAAACTGTTTTTT	CASSWDRANEKLFF
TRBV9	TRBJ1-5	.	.	TGTGCCAGCAGCGCCGGAGGGAGCAATCAGCCCCAGCATTTT	CASSAGGSNQPQHF
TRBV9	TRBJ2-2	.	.	TGTGCCAGCAGCACCCTTTCCAGCGGTCGCACCGGGGAGCTGTTTTTT	CASSTLSSGRTGELFF